This is a list of T cell receptor beta chains from one sample in a study of blood T cell repertoires in COVID-19. Here immunoSEQ multiplex PCR was the method, and the copy in TCRdb shows in-frame clones only, minus some. Of around 380,000 clones listed, 81% are singletons. The sample was peripheral blood. These receptors all stem from a human donor with acute or convalescent COVID-19. The donor label of this sample is uncertain. Each CDR3 is given with its conserved first and last residue. Fields, in order: clone size, V gene, J gene, CDR3 length, D gene, CDR3 protein, CDR3 DNA. A D gene is named only where the DNA matches it firmly. Size is stated for part of the rows, as once, few or many counts, or as a class when the clone is expanded.

>-|TRBV2|TRBJ1-1|15|TRBD1
CASSEGTGTVTEAFF
TGTGCCAGCAGTGAAGGGACAGGGACGGTAACTGAAGCTTTCTTT
>few|TRBV19|TRBJ1-5|14|-
CASSLRDSNQPQHF
TGTGCCAGTAGTTTACGGGATAGCAATCAGCCCCAGCATTTT
>-|TRBV7-2|TRBJ1-6|13|-
CASSLGLRSPLHF
TGTGCCAGCAGCTTAGGTCTGCGTTCACCCCTCCACTTT
>-|TRBV5-1|TRBJ1-1|13|-
CASSLEGRTEAFF
TGCGCCAGCAGCTTGGAGGGGCGCACTGAAGCTTTCTTT
>-|TRBV7-2|TRBJ1-4|13|TRBD1
CASMRDRNEKLFF
TGTGCCAGCATGAGGGACAGAAATGAAAAACTGTTTTTT
>-|TRBV6-1|TRBJ1-6|16|-
CASSESLWGGSSPLHF
TGTGCCAGCAGTGAATCTTTATGGGGGGGGAGTTCACCCCTCCACTTT
>few|TRBV3-1/TRBV3-2|TRBJ2-5|15|-
CASSQDRTAQETQYF
TGTGCCAGCAGCCAAGATCGGACAGCCCAAGAGACCCAGTACTTC
>once|TRBV3-1/TRBV3-2|TRBJ2-1|17|TRBD2
CASSQSSGGGTYNEQFF
TGTGCCAGCAGCCAATCTAGCGGGGGAGGAACGTACAATGAGCAGTTCTTC
>-|TRBV23-1|TRBJ2-7|17|TRBD1
CASSPTPPGQGTYEQYF
TGCGCCAGCAGTCCCACTCCACCGGGACAGGGAACCTACGAGCAGTACTTC
>-|TRBV24-1|TRBJ2-1|14|-
CATSAGTPNNEQFF
TGTGCCACCTCCGCCGGGACACCCAACAATGAGCAGTTCTTC
>-|TRBV5-1|TRBJ1-1|17|TRBD1
CASSLDPGQGARTEAFF
TGCGCCAGCAGCTTGGATCCGGGACAGGGGGCGCGAACTGAAGCTTTCTTT
>-|TRBV5-4|TRBJ2-7|17|-
CASSLRKTGHFSYEQYF
TGTGCCAGCAGCTTAAGGAAAACGGGACACTTCTCCTACGAGCAGTACTTC
>-|TRBV28|TRBJ2-5|14|-
CASSSLGAWETQYF
TGTGCCAGCAGTTCGTTGGGGGCTTGGGAGACCCAGTACTTC
>-|TRBV5-1|TRBJ1-1|15|-
CASSLSSRANTEAFF
TGCGCCAGCAGCTTGAGTTCCAGGGCGAACACTGAAGCTTTCTTT
>few|TRBV6-5|TRBJ2-7|15|TRBD1
CASRRGQVGSYEQYF
TGTGCCAGCAGGCGTGGACAGGTTGGCTCCTACGAGCAGTACTTC
>-|TRBV6-5|TRBJ2-1|11|-
CATRRAAEQFF
TGTGCCACCAGGAGGGCAGCCGAGCAGTTCTTC
>once|TRBV6-5|TRBJ1-5|14|-
CASRGSRGNQPQHF
TGTGCCAGCAGGGGCTCCAGGGGCAATCAGCCCCAGCATTTT
>-|TRBV7-9|TRBJ2-2|13|-
CASSLVPVGELFF
TGTGCCAGCAGCTTAGTTCCGGTCGGGGAGCTGTTTTTT
>-|TRBV28|TRBJ1-1|15|TRBD1
CASSAGTGAIPEAFF
TGTGCCAGCAGTGCCGGAACAGGGGCCATCCCTGAAGCTTTCTTT
>-|TRBV5-4|TRBJ1-1|15|-
CASSLGPVMNTEAFF
TGTGCCAGCAGCTTGGGTCCGGTCATGAACACTGAAGCTTTCTTT
>-|TRBV15|TRBJ1-2|17|TRBD1
CATSRAGTGLANYGYTF
TGTGCCACCAGCAGGGCCGGGACAGGCTTAGCTAACTATGGCTACACCTTC
>few|TRBV6-1|TRBJ1-1|16|-
CASSDLSTGKNTEAFF
TGTGCCAGCAGTGACCTCTCGACAGGAAAGAACACTGAAGCTTTCTTT
>-|TRBV18|TRBJ1-2|13|-
CASSPDLTDGQTF
TGTGCCAGCTCACCAGATCTGACCGACGGACAGACCTTC
>-|TRBV28|TRBJ2-7|14|TRBD2
CASSPIAGSYEQYF
TGTGCCAGCAGTCCGATAGCGGGGAGCTACGAGCAGTACTTC
>-|TRBV10-3|TRBJ2-3|11|-
CAISERDTQYF
TGTGCCATCAGTGAGCGAGATACGCAGTATTTT
>once|TRBV9|TRBJ2-7|15|TRBD2
CASSPRLAGGLEQYF
TGTGCCAGCAGCCCGCGACTAGCGGGGGGGCTCGAGCAGTACTTC
>-|TRBV7-2|TRBJ1-2|15|-
CASSSRGQSWRGYTF
TGTGCCAGCAGCTCCCGGGGTCAATCCTGGCGCGGCTACACCTTC
>-|TRBV6-4|TRBJ2-3|17|TRBD2
CASSDDPPGTSADTQYF
TGTGCCAGCAGTGACGACCCCCCCGGGACTAGTGCTGATACGCAGTATTTT
>once|TRBV9|TRBJ2-2|13|-
CASSVTVAGELFF
TGTGCCAGCAGCGTAACAGTCGCCGGGGAGCTGTTTTTT
>few|TRBV30|TRBJ1-2|14|TRBD1
CAWSTARTGYGYTF
TGTGCCTGGAGTACCGCCCGGACAGGCTATGGCTACACCTTC
>-|TRBV18|TRBJ2-7|13|TRBD1
CASSPRQGVEQYF
TGTGCCAGCTCACCAAGGCAGGGGGTCGAGCAGTACTTC
>-|TRBV12-3/TRBV12-4|TRBJ1-6|12|-
CASSLASAPLHF
TGTGCCAGCAGCTTAGCCTCTGCACCCCTCCACTTT
>-|TRBV18|TRBJ1-1|12|-
CASSPSRTEAFF
TGTGCCAGCTCACCAAGCCGCACTGAAGCTTTCTTT
>-|TRBV12-3/TRBV12-4|TRBJ1-6|11|-
CASSSHSPLHF
TGTGCCAGCAGTTCTCATTCACCCCTCCACTTT
>few|TRBV3-1/TRBV3-2|TRBJ1-1|13|-
CASSQGGGSEAFF
TGTGCCAGCAGCCAGGGGGGGGGTTCTGAAGCTTTCTTT
>-|TRBV20-1|TRBJ1-5|15|-
CSASIGGRGRQPQHF
TGCAGTGCTAGTATCGGGGGGCGGGGGAGACAGCCCCAGCATTTT
>-|TRBV7-2|TRBJ1-5|15|-
CASSLVGGAGQPQHF
TGTGCCAGCAGCTTGGTTGGGGGGGCAGGTCAGCCCCAGCATTTT
>-|TRBV27|TRBJ2-7|10|-
CAAGLAARYF
TGTGCCGCGGGGTTGGCGGCCAGGTACTTC
>-|TRBV20-1|TRBJ2-7|11|-
CSARGDYEQYF
TGCAGTGCTAGAGGAGACTACGAGCAGTACTTC
>few|TRBV6-6|TRBJ1-1|14|-
CASSPGGRRTEAFF
TGTGCCAGCAGTCCCGGGGGACGGAGAACTGAAGCTTTCTTT
>-|TRBV7-9|TRBJ1-6|16|-
CASSLAGGTRGSPLHF
TGTGCCAGCAGCTTAGCGGGCGGGACGCGAGGATCACCCCTCCACTTT
>-|TRBV28|TRBJ2-5|14|TRBD1
CASSWTGREETQYF
TGTGCCAGCAGTTGGACAGGAAGGGAAGAGACCCAGTACTTC
>-|TRBV5-5|TRBJ2-7|12|-
CASSLSFREQYF
TGTGCCAGCAGCCTATCTTTCAGGGAGCAGTACTTC
>-|TRBV18|TRBJ1-3|14|TRBD1
CASSRDRNGNTIYF
TGTGCCAGCTCACGGGACAGGAACGGAAACACCATATATTTT
>-|TRBV18|TRBJ1-3|16|-
CASSPQGQASGNTIYF
TGTGCCAGCTCACCCCAGGGACAAGCATCTGGAAACACCATATATTTT
>-|TRBV6-5|TRBJ1-1|14|-
CASSHDRRNTEAFF
TGTGCCAGCAGCCACGACAGGCGGAACACTGAAGCTTTCTTT
>few|TRBV7-6|TRBJ1-5|17|TRBD1
CASSLVSQGAGNQPQHF
TGTGCCAGCAGCTTAGTCAGTCAGGGGGCTGGCAATCAGCCCCAGCATTTT
>few|TRBV19|TRBJ2-1|13|TRBD2
CASKRGLYNEQFF
TGTGCCAGTAAGCGGGGCCTCTACAATGAGCAGTTCTTC
>-|TRBV6-1|TRBJ1-2|13|-
CASSEAPFVGYTF
TGTGCCAGCAGTGAAGCTCCGTTTGTTGGCTACACCTTC
>-|TRBV2|TRBJ1-5|14|-
CASSDFSVNQPQHF
TGTGCCAGCAGTGATTTCTCAGTAAATCAGCCCCAGCATTTT
>-|TRBV2|TRBJ1-6|15|TRBD1
CASSRTGLLNSPLHF
TGTGCCAGCAGTCGGACAGGGTTACTGAATTCACCCCTCCACTTT
>-|TRBV29-1|TRBJ1-2|11|TRBD1
CSAGTVYGYTF
TGCAGCGCCGGGACAGTCTATGGCTACACCTTC
>-|TRBV7-8|TRBJ1-4|16|TRBD1
CASTPWTGGSNEKLFF
TGTGCCAGCACCCCTTGGACAGGGGGTTCGAATGAAAAACTGTTTTTT
>-|TRBV6-5|TRBJ1-1|13|TRBD1
CASTTGGRGEAFF
TGTGCCAGCACAACAGGGGGTCGAGGTGAAGCTTTCTTT
>-|TRBV6-4|TRBJ2-3|17|TRBD1
CASRKGQGLLGTDTQYF
TGTGCCAGCAGGAAAGGACAGGGCCTACTCGGCACAGATACGCAGTATTTT
>-|TRBV7-8|TRBJ2-1|20|-
CASSLVGDGMGGASYNEQFF
TGTGCCAGCAGCTTAGTCGGTGACGGGATGGGGGGGGCCTCCTACAATGAGCAGTTCTTC
>once|TRBV11-1|TRBJ1-1|13|-
CASSLEMNTEAFF
TGTGCCAGCAGCTTGGAGATGAACACTGAAGCTTTCTTT
>once|TRBV12-3/TRBV12-4|TRBJ1-2|13|TRBD1
CASSPDRVRGYTF
TGTGCCAGCAGCCCGGACAGGGTGCGGGGCTACACCTTC
>-|TRBV11-3|TRBJ2-1|14|TRBD2
CASSLGGAGPEQFF
TGTGCCAGCAGCTTAGGCGGAGCGGGACCTGAGCAGTTCTTC
>-|TRBV5-1|TRBJ1-4|17|TRBD1
CASKSGTGEFRVEKLFF
TGCGCCAGCAAGTCTGGGACAGGGGAATTTCGTGTTGAAAAACTGTTTTTT